This is a list of T cell receptor beta chains from one sample in a study of beta chain features in type 1 diabetes. The table came from immunoSEQ multiplex PCR; TCRdb's copy has only in-frame clones and leaves some out. This sample carries 240,000 or so clones, roughly 20% of them seen once, and the ten largest clones take 0.028%. Sequenced material: naive CD4+ T cells from blood. These receptors came from a woman aged 40 to 50 with type 1 diabetes. Each CDR3 is given with its conserved first and last residue. D genes are given only for firm matches. Size tells how often a clone was seen (once, few, many) or the class of an expanded clone, and some rows leave it out.

TRBV13	TRBJ2-7	TRBD2	few	CASSPTSGKYEQYF	TGTGCCAGCAGCCCGACTAGCGGGAAGTACGAGCAGTACTTC
TRBV9	TRBJ1-5	-	-	CASSVEANQPQHF	TGTGCCAGCAGCGTAGAAGCCAATCAGCCCCAGCATTTT
TRBV18	TRBJ2-7	-	once	CASSPNVGDEQYF	TGTGCCAGCTCACCAAACGTGGGAGACGAGCAGTACTTC
TRBV28	TRBJ1-1	TRBD1	few	CASSSGQGSTEAFF	TGTGCCAGCAGTTCCGGACAGGGTAGCACTGAAGCTTTCTTT
TRBV6-5	TRBJ2-7	TRBD2	-	CASSSASGSVYEQYF	TGTGCCAGCAGCTCCGCCAGCGGGAGCGTCTACGAGCAGTACTTC
TRBV7-2	TRBJ2-4	TRBD1	-	CASSPTGGRGIQYF	TGTGCCAGCAGCCCCACAGGGGGAAGGGGCATTCAGTACTTC
TRBV25-1	TRBJ1-5	TRBD1	few	CASSGQGDQPQHF	TGTGCCAGCAGTGGACAGGGTGATCAGCCCCAGCATTTT
TRBV2	TRBJ2-3	-	few	CASSDWSGNTDTQYF	TGTGCCAGCAGTGATTGGTCAGGGAACACAGATACGCAGTATTTT
TRBV19	TRBJ1-1	-	-	CASSVLVGNTEAFF	TGTGCCAGTAGTGTCCTCGTCGGGAACACTGAAGCTTTCTTT
TRBV7-9	TRBJ2-7	TRBD2	few	CASSLGGLADYEQYF	TGTGCCAGCAGCTTAGGGGGACTAGCGGACTACGAGCAGTACTTC
TRBV29-1	TRBJ2-7	-	-	CSVGTYYEQYF	TGCAGCGTTGGCACCTACTACGAGCAGTACTTC
TRBV28	TRBJ1-2	-	few	CASSFGQGGLEGYTF	TGTGCCAGCAGTTTCGGCCAGGGTGGGTTGGAGGGCTACACCTTC
TRBV28	TRBJ2-3	-	few	CASSYPQRTSTDTQYF	TGTGCCAGCAGTTACCCCCAGCGGACCAGCACAGATACGCAGTATTTT
TRBV5-1	TRBJ1-1	-	-	CASSLVGQQNTEAFF	TGCGCCAGCAGCTTGGTGGGGCAACAGAACACTGAAGCTTTCTTT
TRBV4-2	TRBJ1-5	-	few	CASSHPLGGAFNQPQHF	TGTGCCAGCAGCCATCCCCTCGGGGGGGCGTTTAATCAGCCCCAGCATTTT
TRBV5-1	TRBJ2-3	-	-	CASSLDRASTDTQYF	TGCGCCAGCAGCTTGGACAGGGCATCCACAGATACGCAGTATTTT
TRBV18	TRBJ2-2	-	-	CASSPLRPGELFF	TGTGCCAGCTCACCCCTCAGGCCCGGGGAGCTGTTTTTT
TRBV28	TRBJ2-1	TRBD2	few	CATSGTSGSQSYNEQFF	TGTGCCACGAGCGGGACTAGCGGGAGTCAATCCTACAATGAGCAGTTCTTC
TRBV5-4	TRBJ2-7	-	-	CASSLAPRNEQYF	TGTGCCAGCAGCTTGGCCCCGCGGAACGAGCAGTACTTC
TRBV29-1	TRBJ1-1	-	-	CSVDPGDTEAFF	TGCAGCGTTGACCCAGGTGACACTGAAGCTTTCTTT
TRBV10-3	TRBJ2-5	-	-	CAISGGAETQYF	TGTGCCATCAGTGGCGGCGCGGAGACCCAGTACTTC
TRBV5-1	TRBJ2-1	TRBD1	-	CASSYTGVGYNEQFF	TGCGCCAGCAGCTACACAGGGGTCGGGTACAATGAGCAGTTCTTC
TRBV30	TRBJ2-7	TRBD2	few	CAWNSGSSYEQYF	TGTGCCTGGAACAGCGGGAGCTCCTACGAGCAGTACTTC
TRBV20-1	TRBJ1-2	TRBD1	few	CSAPSTGNYTF	TGCAGTGCCCCGTCGACAGGGAACTACACCTTC
TRBV10-3	TRBJ2-1	TRBD2	few	CATLGRGAGGSYNEQFF	TGTGCCACCCTCGGACGAGGGGCGGGAGGCTCCTACAATGAGCAGTTCTTC
TRBV18	TRBJ1-1	TRBD1	few	CASSLGQGYNGEAFF	TGTGCCAGCTCACTAGGACAGGGCTATAATGGTGAAGCTTTCTTT
TRBV5-4	TRBJ2-6	TRBD1	-	CASSSGRDRGPGANVLTF	TGTGCCAGCAGCTCGGGCCGGGACAGGGGGCCTGGGGCCAACGTCCTGACTTTC
TRBV28	TRBJ2-6	TRBD1	-	CASSRTGAGANVLTF	TGTGCCAGCAGTAGGACAGGGGCTGGGGCCAACGTCCTGACTTTC
TRBV7-2	TRBJ2-3	-	-	CASSPPGVGVPDTQYF	TGTGCCAGCAGCCCCCCGGGTGTAGGGGTTCCAGATACGCAGTATTTT
TRBV7-3	TRBJ2-1	-	few	CASSPQGKEQFF	TGTGCCAGCAGCCCACAGGGAAAGGAGCAGTTCTTC
TRBV30	TRBJ1-1	TRBD1	-	CAWSVYRGVEAFF	TGTGCCTGGAGTGTATACAGGGGGGTTGAAGCTTTCTTT
TRBV6-6	TRBJ1-5	-	-	CASSYSGGYSNQPQHF	TGTGCCAGCAGTTACTCGGGAGGGTATAGCAATCAGCCCCAGCATTTT
TRBV9	TRBJ1-5	-	-	CASSVGPGEGQPQHF	TGTGCCAGCAGCGTAGGACCAGGGGAGGGTCAGCCCCAGCATTTT
TRBV2	TRBJ2-5	TRBD1	few	CASSGTGEETQYF	TGTGCCAGCAGTGGGACAGGAGAAGAGACCCAGTACTTC
TRBV5-1	TRBJ1-2	-	-	CASSLGASNYGYTF	TGCGCCAGCAGCTTGGGGGCTTCTAACTATGGCTACACCTTC
TRBV28	TRBJ2-7	-	-	CASSSIGVYEQYF	TGTGCCAGCAGTAGTATAGGAGTCTACGAGCAGTACTTC
TRBV6-5	TRBJ1-5	TRBD1	-	CASSTSGQGQPQHF	TGTGCCAGCAGTACCTCGGGACAGGGTCAGCCCCAGCATTTT
TRBV11-2	TRBJ1-1	-	-	CASSWATPSTEAFF	TGTGCCAGCAGCTGGGCAACCCCCAGCACTGAAGCTTTCTTT
TRBV29-1	TRBJ2-1	-	few	CSVARAYNEQFF	TGCAGCGTTGCGCGGGCTTACAATGAGCAGTTCTTC
TRBV19	TRBJ2-4	-	-	CASSINWRTSDIQYF	TGTGCCAGTAGTATAAATTGGCGGACAAGTGACATTCAGTACTTC
TRBV5-1	TRBJ2-7	TRBD1	-	CASSLDRGSGEQYF	TGCGCCAGCAGCTTAGACAGGGGGTCGGGCGAGCAGTACTTC
TRBV2	TRBJ1-5	TRBD1	-	CASRGDRGGNQPQHF	TGTGCCAGCAGGGGGGACAGGGGTGGCAATCAGCCCCAGCATTTT
TRBV9	TRBJ2-1	-	-	CASSVDGNEQFF	TGTGCCAGCAGCGTAGACGGCAATGAGCAGTTCTTC
TRBV5-8	TRBJ1-2	-	few	CASSLLQANGYTF	TGTGCCAGCAGCTTGTTACAGGCCAATGGCTACACCTTC
TRBV30	TRBJ2-7	-	-	CAWGGLFEQYF	TGTGCCTGGGGCGGGCTTTTTGAGCAGTACTTC
TRBV5-5	TRBJ2-5	-	-	CASSPSPLAQETQYF	TGTGCCAGCAGCCCGAGTCCCCTAGCTCAAGAGACCCAGTACTTC
TRBV27	TRBJ2-7	TRBD1	-	CASSSLGQHDLREQYF	TGTGCCAGCAGTTCACTGGGACAGCACGACCTTAGGGAGCAGTACTTC
TRBV28	TRBJ1-2	-	few	CASSLPSTDGGYTF	TGTGCCAGCAGTCTCCCTTCGACTGACGGTGGCTACACCTTC
TRBV7-2	TRBJ1-2	-	-	CASSSARGNYGYTF	TGTGCCAGCAGCTCAGCACGAGGGAACTATGGCTACACCTTC
TRBV7-2	TRBJ2-1	-	-	CASSLRREAYNEQFF	TGTGCCAGCAGCTTAAGGCGGGAAGCCTACAATGAGCAGTTCTTC
TRBV4-1	TRBJ1-5	TRBD1	-	CASSQPGQGEGQPQHF	TGCGCCAGCAGCCAGCCCGGACAGGGCGAGGGGCAGCCCCAGCATTTT
TRBV15	TRBJ2-1	-	-	CATSRLAYPSYNEQFF	TGTGCCACCAGCAGACTAGCTTACCCCTCCTACAATGAGCAGTTCTTC
TRBV6-5	TRBJ1-3	-	few	CASSYSTGSGNTIYF	TGTGCCAGCAGTTACTCGACCGGGAGCGGAAACACCATATATTTT
TRBV29-1	TRBJ2-4	-	-	CSVGRGTKNIQYF	TGCAGCGTTGGTAGGGGTACCAAAAACATTCAGTACTTC
TRBV18	TRBJ1-1	TRBD1	few	CASSHRTGEDTEAFF	TGTGCCAGCTCACACCGGACAGGGGAGGACACTGAAGCTTTCTTT
TRBV5-6	TRBJ2-5	-	-	CASSLVALETQYF	TGTGCCAGCAGCTTGGTGGCTTTAGAGACCCAGTACTTC
TRBV9	TRBJ2-3	TRBD2	-	CASSFRAGDGTDTQYF	TGTGCCAGCAGCTTCCGAGCGGGAGACGGCACAGATACGCAGTATTTT
TRBV19	TRBJ2-5	-	-	CASSIPTWGEETQYF	TGTGCCAGTAGTATCCCGACCTGGGGAGAAGAGACCCAGTACTTC